This TCR beta chain was recovered during a study of blood T cell repertoires in COVID-19. CDR1 is KGHSH, CDR2 LQKENI, per germline. The trim removed 3 bases at V and 0 bases at J, leaving 3 bases unmatched. The CDR3 is 16 amino acids. Only in-frame clones appear in the TCRdb table, and some are missing; sequencing was by immunoSEQ multiplex PCR. The sample has roughly 320,000 clones; approximately 91% are singletons. This TCR came from a woman under 40 who had been exposed to COVID-19. The chain is built from TRBV18 and TRBJ2-2; 8 bases are a match to TRBD2. Source material: PBMCs or T cells enriched from blood (not recorded which). In DNA, the CDR3 is TGTGCCAGCTCACCTCCGGGACTAGCGAACACCGGGGAGCTGTTTTTT. Translating gives CASSPPGLANTGELFF.